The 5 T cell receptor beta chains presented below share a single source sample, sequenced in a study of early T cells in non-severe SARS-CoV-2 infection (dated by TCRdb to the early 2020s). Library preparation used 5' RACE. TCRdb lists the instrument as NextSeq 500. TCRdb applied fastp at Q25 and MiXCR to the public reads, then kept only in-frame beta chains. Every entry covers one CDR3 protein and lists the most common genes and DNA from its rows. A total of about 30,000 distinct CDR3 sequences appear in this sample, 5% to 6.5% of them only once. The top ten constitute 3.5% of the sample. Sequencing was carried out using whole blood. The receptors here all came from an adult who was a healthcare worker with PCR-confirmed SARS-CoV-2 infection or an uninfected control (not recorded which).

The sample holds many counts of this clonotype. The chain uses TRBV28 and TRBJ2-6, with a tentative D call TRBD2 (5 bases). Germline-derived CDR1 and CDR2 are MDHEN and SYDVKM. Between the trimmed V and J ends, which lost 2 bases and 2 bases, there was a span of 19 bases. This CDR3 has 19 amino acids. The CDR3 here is CASSLMLSVGRTGANVLTF. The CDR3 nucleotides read TGTGCCAGCAGTTTAATGTTATCTGTTGGGAGAACTGGGGCCAACGTCCTGACTTTC.

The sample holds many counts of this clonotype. CDR3 DNA: TGTGCCAGCAGACCGTCCGTAGGACAGGGGGCGGATACGCAGTATTTT. It is translated as CASRPSVGQGADTQYF. The chain has TRBV28 and TRBJ2-3; 11 positions match TRBD1. The CDR3 length is 16 residues. The germline V gene encodes CDR1 MDHEN and CDR2 SYDVKM. Unmatched junction bases numbered 11, after V lost 6 bases and J lost 6 bases.

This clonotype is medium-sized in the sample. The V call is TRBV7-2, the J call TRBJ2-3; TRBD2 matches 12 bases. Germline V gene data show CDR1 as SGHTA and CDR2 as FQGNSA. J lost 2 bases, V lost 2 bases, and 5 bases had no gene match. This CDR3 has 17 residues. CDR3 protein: CASSLPGLAGFTDTQYF. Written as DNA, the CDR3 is TGTGCCAGCAGCTTACCAGGACTAGCGGGATTCACAGATACGCAGTATTTT.

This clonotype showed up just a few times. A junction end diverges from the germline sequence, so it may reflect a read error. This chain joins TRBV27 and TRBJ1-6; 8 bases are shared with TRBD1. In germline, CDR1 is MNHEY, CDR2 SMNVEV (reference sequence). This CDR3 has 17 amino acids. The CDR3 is CASSFTGQGSSNSPLHF. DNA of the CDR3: TGTGCCAGCAGTTTTACCGGACAGGGTTCCTCTAATTCACCCCTCCACTTT.

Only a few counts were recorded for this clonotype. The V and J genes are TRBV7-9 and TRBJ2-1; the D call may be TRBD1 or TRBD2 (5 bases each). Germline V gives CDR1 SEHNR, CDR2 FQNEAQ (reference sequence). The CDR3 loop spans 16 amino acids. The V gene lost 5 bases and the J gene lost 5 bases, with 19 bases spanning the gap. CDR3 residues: CASSTAGTGPNNEQFF. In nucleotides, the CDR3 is TGTGCCAGCAGCACAGCCGGGACCGGGCCAAACAATGAGCAGTTCTTC.